The TCR beta chain under discussion was sequenced for a study of cytomegalovirus exposure and HLA in healthy donors (dated by TCRdb to between 2016 and 2019). For the study in its entirety: According to an earlier analysis of around 600 of the donors, some 180 million T cells yielded roughly 110 million unique TCR beta sequences and approximately 300 Gb of sequence data. The number of typed donors differed by locus: about 629-630 for A, B, C, DRB1 and DQB1; approximately 520 for DQA1; roughly 600 for DPA1; and around 490 for DPB1. To decide whether each TCR beta V gene segment behaved as functional or pseudogenic, an earlier analysis of 587 of the donors relied on high-throughput TCR beta sequencing. Every repertoire in the discovery cohort had been generated on one and the same sequencing platform. Of the roughly 390 genotyped donors, roughly 80% were placed in the genetic ancestry cluster associated with self-reported Caucasian donors. A separate validation cohort of 90 to 150 different subjects was used in addition to the roughly 720-subject first cohort. Rather than drawing on any new phenotypic data, the later analysis identified candidate immune exposures from TCR beta sequences and the way those sequences occurred across donors. About 310 gigabases of sequencing data and approximately 80 million unique TCR sequences were included in an early release covering roughly 700 HLA-typed donors. A later analysis re-examined previously published TCR beta repertoires from several hundred donors and added high-resolution HLA genotyping to investigate patterns of TCR occurrence. In a later genetic analysis, genome-wide SNP genotypes for 398 of the 666 donors were used, and that subset was treated as a discovery cohort. Using immunosequencing, the study profiled T cell repertoires from 550 to 750 subjects and related those repertoires to cytomegalovirus serostatus. The study aimed to test whether signatures of past pathogen exposure could be identified by cataloging public T cell receptors. Among about 400 genotyped donors of the cohort, an average of approximately 200,000 unique TCR beta nucleotide sequences was sequenced per donor, of which 15% to 20% were non-productive. Because of strong linkage in the cohort, roughly five DR-DQ haplotypes were treated as single units for association and clustering. To predict cytomegalovirus infection status, the study brought together high-throughput TCR immunosequencing, statistical association of individual TCRs with disease status, and machine learning. Both class I and class II loci were covered by HLA typing, at four-digit resolution. Donor age, sex, ethnicity and CMV serostatus were compiled together with the repertoire data.

As concerns this clone: No cognate antigen has been identified for it. Base qualities are not at hand, and no much larger clone is one base apart.

Receptor libraries were prepared by the immunoSEQ multiplex PCR assay. For the multiplex PCR, a mixture combining 60 forward primers for TCR Vbeta segments and 13 reverse primers for TCR Jbeta segments was used. The CDR3 region of rearranged TCR beta genes was amplified from genomic DNA by a multiplex PCR assay. The Illumina HiSeq System was used to sequence the amplified TCR beta libraries as 87-base-pair reads. On the study's bioinformatics: In a later analysis, tens of millions of unique TCR beta chains were counted across the 650 to 750 repertoires, and some 10 million of these chains were shared by at least two donors. To remove PCR and sequencing errors, raw reads were error-corrected and collapsed into unique sequences using a nearest-neighbor algorithm that merged closely related sequences. To assign V, D and J gene segments, CDR3 sequences were aligned to IMGT reference sequences. For a sequence to be retained, a match of at least six nucleotides was required to both a V gene segment and a J gene segment. Rearrangements were called productive when the CDR3 lacked stop codons and stayed in frame with V and J; all others were non-productive. CDR3 was defined according to IMGT convention as the region running from the second conserved V-encoded cysteine to the conserved J-encoded phenylalanine. In an earlier analysis of approximately 500 of the donors, sequences lacking an unambiguous match to a single V gene segment were excluded. An earlier analysis of 587 of the donors called V segments functional above 56.7% productive rearrangements and segregating when the between-donor standard deviation exceeded 5%. A statistical classification framework was built for diagnosing cytomegalovirus status from the catalog of TCR beta chain sequences. In a later analysis, TCR nucleotide sequences were compared against IMGT/GENE-DB human TR gene sequences so that V and J genes could be assigned. A later analysis assigned CDR3 sequences and most-parsimonious VDJ recombination scenarios with the TCRdist pipeline. In a later analysis, each TCR beta chain was defined by its CDR3 amino acid sequence together with its V-gene family, and reads lacking a unique V-gene family were excluded. A later analysis removed 500 to 600 highly shared, low-generation-probability nucleotide sequences to deal with suspected cross-contamination and a sequencing artifact. In a later analysis, a clonal expansion index was calculated for each public chain from normalized within-repertoire ranks of inferred template counts. In a later analysis, generation probabilities were computed using a VDJ recombination model fitted to out-of-frame rearrangements, and the results were checked against IGoR. A later analysis scored TCR-TCR, TCR-HLA and TCR-CMV co-occurrence with hypergeometric tests, applying a repertoire-size bias correction to TCR pairs. To estimate false discovery rates, a later analysis permuted the HLA or CMV assignments 20 times. In a later analysis, co-occurring TCRs were grouped using DBSCAN, with TCRdist sequence similarity added in when clustering inside HLA-allele-positive subsets. Co-occurrence clustering excluded repertoires with fewer than 30,000 or more than 120,000 public chains, plus five with anomalous nucleotide sharing. TCRdb re-hosts the immuneACCESS table, in-frame sequences only. Its copies lack some clones; in the studies checked, an unresolved V gene accounts for under half of them, and the cause for the rest is not known. The V and J calls and clone size are taken from that table; D and trimming were inferred from the DNA. This sample is represented by 180,000 or so clones; around a tenth of them were singletons. 1% to 1.5% of the sample is in the top ten clones.

The CDR3 goes from the cysteine to the phenylalanine over 17 residues. The kept DNA is CDR3 alone, 51 bases in frame from the first base. Germline trimming amounts to 4 bases on V and 5 bases on J, with 11 as the count of junction bases outside the gene matches. From a lookup of the germline V gene, CDR1 and CDR2 are SGHRS and YFSETQ. The cohort consisted of more than 650 healthy bone marrow donors. At the time of sampling, all cohort members were nominally healthy, though unrecorded immune exposures were likely present. The donor tested CMV seropositive, placing the donor among the roughly 270 seropositive members of the cohort. Every donor gave a peripheral blood sample, and the peripheral blood mononuclear cells from that sample were used for TCR beta sequencing. Genomic DNA was extracted from the blood cell samples with the Qiagen DNeasy Blood Extraction Kit. Results and caveats for the whole study, not just this receptor: V-gene and J-gene trimming of TCR beta chains was associated with a missense DCLRE1C variant in a later genetic analysis, and the association was replicated in an independent cohort. A total of some 180 TCR beta chains were listed by the study as associated with cytomegalovirus. While some public TCRs were present in many individuals, most TCR sequences turned up only very rarely across donors. Cytomegalovirus status was reported to be diagnosed by the classifier with high specificity and sensitivity in both the original and validation cohorts. A later analysis associated 15,000 to 20,000 TCR beta sequences with specific HLA alleles at a false discovery rate of 0.05. For the cohort, immune exposure information was limited to CMV serostatus. Compared with equally common non-associated chains, HLA-associated TCR beta chains in a later analysis were more clonally expanded and had lower generation probabilities. According to a later analysis, most CMV-associated TCR beta chains appeared to be HLA-restricted, and the HLA associations seemed to be driven largely by CMV exposure. According to the authors, the approach could potentially be generalized to other disease states and immunological phenotypes. Because HLA typing was unavailable for some donors at each locus, only the typed subset was used in association tests. A few of the identified cytomegalovirus-associated TCR beta chains were confirmed in vitro to be specific for cytomegalovirus antigens. In a later analysis, several top co-occurrence clusters were reported to appear linked to parvovirus B19, influenza, CMV and Epstein-Barr virus. Linkage disequilibrium might explain the correlated functional status among segregating V segments, but an unknown experimental factor could not be ruled out. The cohort was sequenced for TCR beta chains only, and without alpha or paired-chain data the features that could be detected were limited. Because the 87-base-pair reads could not distinguish some IMGT-functional V segments, including TRBV6-2 and TRBV6-3, those segments were excluded. The sequencing pipeline was judged likely to have produced a cluster of highly shared sequence variants as a technical artifact. Because counts were too low, some 17 rarely observed V segments, including chromosome 9 orphons, were left out of the earlier analysis of some 640 of the donors. A later genetic analysis reported fewer N-insertions in productive TCRs among donors in an Asian-associated ancestry cluster than the roughly 650-donor mean. A further reported finding was that TCR beta sequences accurately predicted the HLA-A and HLA-B alleles for most subjects in the first cohort. Presence/absence analyses assumed roughly uniform sequencing depth across donors, an assumption that may not hold. According to a later analysis, TCR association rates differed among HLA loci, with DRB1 alleles showing the most associated TCRs and HLA-C alleles showing the fewest. In an earlier analysis of approximately 590 of the donors, most TCR beta V segments were observed in productive rearrangements about 87% or about 30% of the time, broadly matching IMGT annotations. Assigning TCR associations to individual alleles was difficult when HLA alleles, especially DR and DQ, strongly co-occurred.

The receptor comes from a woman aged 25 to 39 in good health and CMV-seropositive. This chain is built from TRBV5-1 and TRBJ2-2, with 10 middle bases fitting TRBD1. The sample consisted of PBMCs. The DNA reads TGCGCCAGCAGCCTACGTCTACCGGGACAGGGGACCGGGGAGCTGTTTTTT. This is translated as CASSLRLPGQGTGELFF.